The rows below give T cell receptor beta chains drawn from one sample of a study of CD8 T cells in ankylosing spondylitis. TCRdb re-analysed the 5' RACE reads in MiXCR, keeping a single row per CDR3 protein. The sample holds about 120,000 distinct CDR3 sequences, approximately 15% seen once. Sequences were obtained from blood, either unsorted or a sorted T cell fraction (not recorded which). The receptors here all came from a female donor with ankylosing spondylitis or in good health (not recorded which). Each CDR3 is given with its conserved first and last residue. The order of the fields is clone size, D gene, V gene, J gene, CDR3 protein, CDR3 DNA. A D gene is named only where the DNA matches it firmly. Expanded clones are given a class, and other clones once, few, many or no size at all.

abundance: many; d_gene: .; v_gene: TRBV6-1; j_gene: TRBJ1-1; CDR3aa: CASSSELYTEAFF; CDR3nt: TGTGCCAGCAGTAGTGAGTTGTACACTGAAGCTTTCTTT
abundance: few; d_gene: .; v_gene: TRBV5-4; j_gene: TRBJ2-3; CDR3aa: CASSRAAGTSTDTQYF; CDR3nt: TGTGCCAGCAGCCGAGCTGCCGGGACTAGCACAGATACGCAGTATTTT
abundance: .; d_gene: TRBD2; v_gene: TRBV2; j_gene: TRBJ2-5; CDR3aa: CASSVQGGETQYF; CDR3nt: TGTGCCAGCAGTGTTCAGGGAGGGGAGACCCAGTACTTC
abundance: .; d_gene: .; v_gene: TRBV27; j_gene: TRBJ2-4; CDR3aa: CASSSGGAKNIQYF; CDR3nt: TGTGCCAGCAGTTCAGGGGGGGCCAAAAACATTCAGTACTTC
abundance: many; d_gene: .; v_gene: TRBV5-8; j_gene: TRBJ1-5; CDR3aa: CASSIRGTGNQPQHF; CDR3nt: TGTGCCAGCAGCATCCGGGGGACGGGCAATCAGCCCCAGCATTTT
abundance: .; d_gene: TRBD2; v_gene: TRBV11-2; j_gene: TRBJ2-1; CDR3aa: CAISPGSGRTHTLNEQFF; CDR3nt: TGTGCCATCAGCCCTGGGAGCGGGAGGACCCATACCCTCAATGAGCAGTTCTTC
abundance: many; d_gene: .; v_gene: TRBV12-3/TRBV12-4; j_gene: TRBJ1-5; CDR3aa: CASSLAGGRQPQHF; CDR3nt: TGTGCCAGCAGTTTAGCGGGGGGCAGGCAGCCCCAGCATTTT
abundance: many; d_gene: TRBD1; v_gene: TRBV12-3/TRBV12-4; j_gene: TRBJ2-7; CDR3aa: CASSLGQGRYEQYF; CDR3nt: TGTGCCAGCAGCCTCGGACAGGGCCGGTACGAGCAGTACTTC
abundance: once; d_gene: .; v_gene: TRBV20-1; j_gene: TRBJ2-3; CDR3aa: CSAPADTQYF; CDR3nt: TGCAGTGCTCCGGCGGATACGCAGTATTTT
abundance: .; d_gene: .; v_gene: TRBV18; j_gene: TRBJ2-1; CDR3aa: CASSKLAPSYNEQFF; CDR3nt: TGTGCCAGCTCAAAGCTAGCTCCCTCCTACAATGAGCAGTTCTTC
abundance: few; d_gene: TRBD2; v_gene: TRBV5-4; j_gene: TRBJ2-7; CDR3aa: CASSLASGSAYEQYF; CDR3nt: TGTGCCAGCAGCTTGGCTAGCGGGAGTGCATACGAGCAGTACTTC
abundance: .; d_gene: .; v_gene: TRBV20-1; j_gene: TRBJ2-7; CDR3aa: CSARSRSTNYEQYF; CDR3nt: TGCAGTGCTAGAAGTCGAAGTACTAACTACGAGCAGTACTTC
abundance: .; d_gene: TRBD1; v_gene: TRBV24-1; j_gene: TRBJ2-7; CDR3aa: CATSDATGGYEQYF; CDR3nt: TGTGCCACCAGTGATGCGACAGGGGGCTACGAGCAGTACTTC
abundance: .; d_gene: .; v_gene: TRBV5-1; j_gene: TRBJ2-1; CDR3aa: CASSRGEYDEQFF; CDR3nt: TGCGCCAGCAGCCGGGGAGAGTACGATGAGCAGTTCTTC
abundance: few; d_gene: .; v_gene: TRBV12-3/TRBV12-4; j_gene: TRBJ1-1; CDR3aa: CASSLSGLVGAEAFF; CDR3nt: TGTGCCAGCAGTTTAAGTGGACTTGTTGGTGCTGAAGCTTTCTTT
abundance: .; d_gene: .; v_gene: TRBV5-1; j_gene: TRBJ1-1; CDR3aa: CASSLAERGTEAFF; CDR3nt: TGCGCCAGCAGCTTGGCCGAAAGGGGCACTGAAGCTTTCTTT
abundance: many; d_gene: .; v_gene: TRBV27; j_gene: TRBJ2-3; CDR3aa: CASSLGNTQYF; CDR3nt: TGTGCCAGCAGCCTAGGAAATACGCAGTATTTT
abundance: .; d_gene: TRBD2; v_gene: TRBV20-1; j_gene: TRBJ2-4; CDR3aa: CSAHLGGLGKNIQYF; CDR3nt: TGCAGTGCTCACTTGGGGGGGTTGGGCAAAAACATTCAGTACTTC
abundance: many; d_gene: .; v_gene: TRBV29-1; j_gene: TRBJ2-7; CDR3aa: CSVEDDHEQYF; CDR3nt: TGCAGCGTTGAAGACGACCACGAGCAGTACTTC
abundance: few; d_gene: .; v_gene: TRBV11-2; j_gene: TRBJ2-1; CDR3aa: CASSSAGQKVEQFF; CDR3nt: TGTGCCAGCAGCTCCGCGGGACAGAAAGTTGAGCAGTTCTTC
abundance: many; d_gene: TRBD1; v_gene: TRBV3-1; j_gene: TRBJ2-1; CDR3aa: CASSQQGGGSHEQFF; CDR3nt: TGTGCCAGCAGTCAACAGGGGGGTGGTTCTCATGAGCAGTTCTTC
abundance: .; d_gene: TRBD2; v_gene: TRBV7-3; j_gene: TRBJ2-1; CDR3aa: CASSFPGTSGSDEQFF; CDR3nt: TGTGCCAGCAGCTTCCCCGGGACTAGCGGGAGTGATGAGCAGTTCTTC
abundance: few; d_gene: TRBD2; v_gene: TRBV7-2; j_gene: TRBJ2-2; CDR3aa: CASSVNRGGSRAGELFF; CDR3nt: TGTGCCAGCAGCGTAAACCGCGGGGGGTCGCGGGCCGGGGAGCTGTTTTTT
abundance: few; d_gene: TRBD1; v_gene: TRBV29-1; j_gene: TRBJ2-2; CDR3aa: CSVEGQKNTGELFF; CDR3nt: TGCAGCGTTGAGGGACAGAAGAACACCGGGGAGCTGTTTTTT
abundance: few; d_gene: .; v_gene: TRBV5-6; j_gene: TRBJ1-4; CDR3aa: CASSLQHSIATNEKLFF; CDR3nt: TGTGCCAGCAGCTTGCAACACAGCATAGCAACTAATGAAAAACTGTTTTTT
abundance: many; d_gene: .; v_gene: TRBV12-3/TRBV12-4; j_gene: TRBJ2-1; CDR3aa: CASSFGRGEFF; CDR3nt: TGTGCCAGCAGTTTCGGGAGAGGGGAGTTCTTC
abundance: few; d_gene: TRBD2; v_gene: TRBV7-2; j_gene: TRBJ2-1; CDR3aa: CASSTASGGLYNEQFF; CDR3nt: TGTGCCAGCAGCACTGCTAGCGGGGGGCTGTACAATGAGCAGTTCTTC
abundance: many; d_gene: .; v_gene: TRBV15; j_gene: TRBJ2-4; CDR3aa: CATSRLPRGAQAKNIQYF; CDR3nt: TGTGCCACCAGCAGACTCCCGAGGGGGGCGCAGGCCAAAAACATTCAGTACTTC
abundance: .; d_gene: .; v_gene: TRBV9; j_gene: TRBJ2-1; CDR3aa: CASSVGGYMGEQFF; CDR3nt: TGTGCCAGCAGCGTAGGTGGGTATATGGGTGAGCAGTTCTTC
abundance: many; d_gene: .; v_gene: TRBV29-1; j_gene: TRBJ2-1; CDR3aa: CSVVVGYNEQFF; CDR3nt: TGCAGCGTTGTAGTGGGTTACAATGAGCAGTTCTTC
abundance: .; d_gene: TRBD2; v_gene: TRBV29-1; j_gene: TRBJ2-5; CDR3aa: CSARTSGIETQYF; CDR3nt: TGCAGCGCTCGGACTAGCGGGATCGAGACCCAGTACTTC
abundance: many; d_gene: .; v_gene: TRBV10-3; j_gene: TRBJ1-4; CDR3aa: CAISSNSEGEKLFF; CDR3nt: TGTGCCATCAGTTCAAACTCGGAGGGGGAAAAACTGTTTTTT
abundance: .; d_gene: TRBD2; v_gene: TRBV5-6; j_gene: TRBJ2-5; CDR3aa: CASSTGLAGGIQETQYF; CDR3nt: TGTGCCAGCAGCACGGGACTAGCGGGAGGTATACAAGAGACCCAGTACTTC
abundance: .; d_gene: .; v_gene: TRBV21-1; j_gene: TRBJ2-7; CDR3aa: CASSKALLTTSLDEGSYEQYF; CDR3nt: TGTGCCAGCAGCAAAGCGCTTTTGACGACCTCCCTGGACGAGGGCTCCTACGAGCAGTACTTC
abundance: .; d_gene: .; v_gene: TRBV30; j_gene: TRBJ2-7; CDR3aa: CAWSVQAGGGEQYF; CDR3nt: TGTGCCTGGAGTGTACAGGCAGGGGGAGGCGAGCAGTACTTC
abundance: .; d_gene: .; v_gene: TRBV7-2; j_gene: TRBJ1-1; CDR3aa: CASSFQWGQSEAFF; CDR3nt: TGTGCCAGCAGCTTTCAGTGGGGTCAGTCTGAAGCTTTCTTT
abundance: .; d_gene: .; v_gene: TRBV10-3; j_gene: TRBJ2-2; CDR3aa: CAISGYQLAQGTGELFF; CDR3nt: TGTGCCATCAGTGGATACCAACTGGCACAGGGTACCGGGGAGCTGTTTTTT
abundance: few; d_gene: .; v_gene: TRBV7-9; j_gene: TRBJ2-2; CDR3aa: CASSLTNPANTGELFF; CDR3nt: TGTGCCAGCAGCTTGACTAACCCAGCGAACACCGGGGAGCTGTTTTTT
abundance: .; d_gene: .; v_gene: TRBV5-1; j_gene: TRBJ2-2; CDR3aa: CASSFRVGDTGELFF; CDR3nt: TGCGCCAGCAGCTTCAGGGTAGGGGACACCGGGGAGCTGTTTTTT
abundance: few; d_gene: TRBD2; v_gene: TRBV7-9; j_gene: TRBJ2-1; CDR3aa: CASSLGGLAGRFF; CDR3nt: TGTGCCAGCAGCTTAGGCGGACTAGCCGGACGGTTCTTC
abundance: few; d_gene: TRBD2; v_gene: TRBV29-1; j_gene: TRBJ2-5; CDR3aa: CSATRVTSGSWETQYF; CDR3nt: TGCAGCGCCACTCGAGTCACGAGCGGGAGCTGGGAGACCCAGTACTTC
abundance: medium-sized; d_gene: TRBD2; v_gene: TRBV7-9; j_gene: TRBJ2-7; CDR3aa: CASSFKGSGDYEQYF; CDR3nt: TGTGCCAGCAGCTTCAAGGGTAGCGGGGACTACGAGCAGTACTTC
abundance: many; d_gene: TRBD1; v_gene: TRBV19; j_gene: TRBJ1-2; CDR3aa: CASSTGTGSGYTF; CDR3nt: TGTGCCAGTTCTACCGGGACAGGGAGTGGCTACACCTTC